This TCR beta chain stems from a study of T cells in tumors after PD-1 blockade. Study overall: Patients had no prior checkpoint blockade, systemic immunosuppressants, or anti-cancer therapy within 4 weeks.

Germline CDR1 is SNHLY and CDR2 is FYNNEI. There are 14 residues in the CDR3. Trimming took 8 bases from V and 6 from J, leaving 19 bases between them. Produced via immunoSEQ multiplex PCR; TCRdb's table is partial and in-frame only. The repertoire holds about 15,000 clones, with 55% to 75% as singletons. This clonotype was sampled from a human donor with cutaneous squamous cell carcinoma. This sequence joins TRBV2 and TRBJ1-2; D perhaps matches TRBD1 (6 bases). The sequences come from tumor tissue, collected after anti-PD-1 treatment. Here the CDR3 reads CASWGGRGLHGYTF. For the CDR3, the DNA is TGTGCCAGCTGGGGGGGCAGGGGTTTACATGGCTACACCTTC.